These 13 T cell receptor beta chains came from one sample sequenced in a study of tumor-infiltrating lymphocytes in primary liver carcinoma. Each 20-30 mg portion of unsorted bulk tissue served as the source for co-extraction of RNA and DNA. Starting material of approximately 500 ng total RNA yielded TCR beta cDNA via a constant-region primer. Modified slightly, ARM-PCR produced TCR beta libraries over three nested multiplex PCR rounds. A C-beta reverse primer was combined with TRBV1-TRBV30 forward primers in the first two PCR rounds, and each round had ten to eleven cycles. TCRdb used MiXCR to reprocess the multiplex PCR reads, holding one entry per CDR3 protein. The sample holds around 60,000 distinct CDR3 sequences, 71% seen once. Sequencing input: liver tumor tissue from sampling region 4. Subset meaning: tumor region T4, right-lateral pole. These receptors were collected from a middle-aged man with primary liver carcinoma and hepatitis B virus infection.

Points on this clonotype: Given the absence of the conserved phenylalanine or tryptophan at the CDR3 end, a read error is likely. The chain couples TRBV7-9 to TRBJ2-1; a weak D match, TRBD1 (5 bases). Germline CDR1 SEHNR, CDR2 FQNEAQ (reference sequence). V was shortened by 2 bases and J by 7 bases, with 21 bases between the two germline ends. The CDR3 sequence is 17 residues long. For the CDR3, the DNA is TGTGCCAGCAGCTTACCATATCAGGGTCATAAAACAAATGAGCAGTTCTTA. This gives the protein CASSLPYQGHKTNEQFL.

The chain links TRBV14 to TRBJ2-1, with a tentative D call TRBD1 (7 bases). The CDR3 is 15 residues long. With 3 bases removed from V and 6 bases from J, the gap between germline ends came to 15 bases. Germline CDR1 SGHDN, CDR2 FVKESK. The CDR3 is CASSHPGGGFNEQFF. The CDR3 coding sequence is TGTGCCAGCAGCCACCCAGGGGGAGGTTTCAATGAGCAGTTCTTC.

Worth noting for this clonotype: Being one base from a much bigger clone, this may be a read error. The chain has TRBV11-2 and TRBJ2-1; TRBD2 might be the D (5 bases). V lost 5 bases and J lost 4, with 12 bases in between. This CDR3 has 14 amino acids. Germline loops: CDR1 SGHAT, CDR2 FQNNGV. The CDR3 sequence: CASSPRGPYNEQFF. CDR3 DNA: TGTGCCAGCAGCCCGAGAGGGCCGTACAATGAGCAGTTCTTC.

On this clonotype: Just one base apart from a much larger clone, this may be a read error. This chain links TRBV5-4 with TRBJ2-3; 7 bases map to TRBD1. The germline V gene encodes CDR1 SGHNT and CDR2 YYREEE (reference sequence). The CDR3 runs 15 residues. Trimming removed 4 bases from V and 1 base from J; junction bases left unmatched: 6. CDR3 region: CASSHWDRRTDTQYF. In nucleotides, the CDR3 is TGTGCCAGCAGCCACTGGGACAGACGCACAGATACGCAGTATTTT.

This clonotype came up many times. The rearrangement uses TRBV6-1 and TRBJ2-2, with 10 bases that match TRBD1. Unmatched junction bases numbered 7, after V lost 6 bases and J lost 6 bases. Germline assignment: CDR1 MNHNS and CDR2 SASEGT. The CDR3 contains 15 residues. Written as DNA, the CDR3 is TGTGCCAGCAGGACAGGGGGCGGAGGAGCCGGGGAGCTGTTTTTT. Amino acid sequence: CASRTGGGGAGELFF.

Remarks on this clonotype: An end of the junction differs from the germline gene, which may be a read error. The chain recombines TRBV5-5 with TRBJ2-1; 7 nucleotides align to TRBD2. Germline CDR1 is SGHKS and CDR2 is YYEKEE (reference sequence). The CDR3 is 12 amino acids. The CDR3 DNA follows: TGTGTCAGCGGGATTAGGGACCATGAGCAGTTCTTC. It is translated as CVSGIRDHEQFF. Combining the CDR3 with reference TRBV5-5 and TRBJ2-1 gives the whole variable domain DAGVTQSPTHLIKTRGQQVTLRCSPISGHKSVSWYQQVLGQGPQFIFQYYEKEERGRGNFPDRFSARQFPNYSSELNVNALLLGDSALYLCVSGIRDHEQFFGPGTRLTVL.

Regarding this clonotype: Germline and junction disagree at one end, which may indicate a read error. This sequence joins TRBV11-2 and TRBJ2-3; TRBD2 matches 7 bases. This CDR3 is 15 amino acids long. Looked up from germline, CDR1 is SGHAT and CDR2 is FQNNGV. The CDR3 DNA is TGTGCCGGCAGCCCTCGGGACGGGGGGACAGATACGCAGTATTTT. This codes for CAGSPRDGGTDTQYF.

As to this clonotype: Since a much larger clone is just one base distant, this may be a read error. V gene TRBV28 combines with J gene TRBJ2-5; 7 bases agree with TRBD1. Germline V gene data show CDR1 as MDHEN and CDR2 as SYDVKM. This CDR3 contains 14 residues. The CDR3 sequence: CARSSGQSGETQYF. The CDR3 nucleotides read TGTGCCAGAAGTTCGGGACAGTCAGGCGAGACCCAGTACTTC.

This clonotype was recorded only once. A read error may produce the germline difference seen at one junction end. V usage is TRBV30 and J usage is TRBJ2-2; 8 nucleotides line up with TRBD2. Per germline, CDR1 GTSNPN and CDR2 SVGIG (reference sequence). The CDR3 loop spans 15 amino acids. CDR3 residues: CAWQIAGTNTGELFF. In DNA form, the CDR3 reads TGTGCCTGGCAAATAGCGGGAACCAACACCGGGGAGCTATTTTTT.

This chain links TRBV12-3 or TRBV12-4 with TRBJ2-6; D ambiguous. V lost 11 bases to trimming and J lost 1 base, with 15 bases between them. CDR3 length equals 15 residues. The DNA of the CDR3 is TGTGCCGGCACCCTCTCCCGTTCTGGGGCCAACGTCCTGACTTTC. It is translated as CAGTLSRSGANVLTF.

Points on this clonotype: Given the absence of the conserved phenylalanine or tryptophan at the CDR3 end, a read error is likely. The chain joins TRBV11-1 to TRBJ2-1; tentatively, D is TRBD1 (6 bases). Per the germline V gene, CDR1 is SGHAT and CDR2 is FQDESV (reference sequence). CDR3 length: 17 residues. In DNA form, the CDR3 reads TGTGCCAGCGGCTTAACCTCCCCGGGACATGGTAACGATGAGCAGTTCTCC. Translating it yields CASGLTSPGHGNDEQFS.

Details on this clonotype: The junction differs from germline at one of its ends, possibly a read error. This chain connects TRBV11-2 to TRBJ2-5, with TRBD2 matching over 8 bases. Germline V gene data show CDR1 as SGHAT and CDR2 as FQNNGV. The length of the CDR3 is 16 residues. The CDR3 coding sequence is TGTGCTAGTAGCCAAACTCCTGGCGGGGGGAAAGAGACCCGGTACTTT. This sequence encodes CASSQTPGGGKETRYF.

As to this clonotype: A read error may be the cause here, since a much bigger clone is one base away. This chain joins TRBV11-3 and TRBJ2-5; TRBD1 agrees at 9 bases. The germline CDR1 and CDR2 sequences are SGHNT and YENEEA. This CDR3 is 15 amino acids long. The CDR3 sequence: CASSLWTGEREAQYF. CDR3 DNA sequence: TGTGCCAGCAGCCTCTGGACAGGGGAAAGAGAGGCCCAGTACTTC.